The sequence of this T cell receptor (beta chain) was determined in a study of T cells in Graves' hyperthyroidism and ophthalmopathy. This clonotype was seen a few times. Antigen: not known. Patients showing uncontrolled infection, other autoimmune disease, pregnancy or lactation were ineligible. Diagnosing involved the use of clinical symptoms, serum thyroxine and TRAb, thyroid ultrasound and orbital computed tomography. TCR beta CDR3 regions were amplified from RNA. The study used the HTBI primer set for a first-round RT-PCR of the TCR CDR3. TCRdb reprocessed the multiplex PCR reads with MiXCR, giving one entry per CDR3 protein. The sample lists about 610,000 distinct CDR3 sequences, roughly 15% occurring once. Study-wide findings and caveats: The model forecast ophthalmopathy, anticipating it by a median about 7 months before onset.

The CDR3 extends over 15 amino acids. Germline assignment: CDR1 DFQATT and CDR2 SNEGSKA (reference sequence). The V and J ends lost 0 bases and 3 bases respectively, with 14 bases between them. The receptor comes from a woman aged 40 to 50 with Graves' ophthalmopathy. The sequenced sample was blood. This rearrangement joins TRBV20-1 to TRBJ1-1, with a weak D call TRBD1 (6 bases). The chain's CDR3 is CSARDGGAGDTEAFF. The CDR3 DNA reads TGCAGTGCTAGAGATGGGGGGGCCGGGGACACTGAAGCTTTCTTT.